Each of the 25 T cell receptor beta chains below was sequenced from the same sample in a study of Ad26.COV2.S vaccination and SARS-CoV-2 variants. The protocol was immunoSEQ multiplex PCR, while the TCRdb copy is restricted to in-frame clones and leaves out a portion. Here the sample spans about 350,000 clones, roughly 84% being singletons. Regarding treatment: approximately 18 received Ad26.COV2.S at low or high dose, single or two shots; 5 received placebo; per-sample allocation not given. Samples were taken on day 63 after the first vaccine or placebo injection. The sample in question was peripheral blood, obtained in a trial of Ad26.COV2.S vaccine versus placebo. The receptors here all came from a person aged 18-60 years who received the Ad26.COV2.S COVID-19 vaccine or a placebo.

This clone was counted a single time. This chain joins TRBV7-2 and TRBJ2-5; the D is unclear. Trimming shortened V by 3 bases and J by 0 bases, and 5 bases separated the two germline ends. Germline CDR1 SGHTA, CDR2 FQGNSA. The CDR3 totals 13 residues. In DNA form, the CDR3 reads TGTGCCAGCAGCTTGCCGAACCAAGAGACCCAGTACTTC. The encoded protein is CASSLPNQETQYF.

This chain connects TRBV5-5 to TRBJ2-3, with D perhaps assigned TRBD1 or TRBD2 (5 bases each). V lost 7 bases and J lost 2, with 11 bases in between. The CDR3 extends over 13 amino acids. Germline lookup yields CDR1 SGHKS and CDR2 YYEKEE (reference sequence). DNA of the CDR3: TGTGCCAGCGGGACGGCCGACACAGATACGCAGTATTTT. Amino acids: CASGTADTDTQYF.

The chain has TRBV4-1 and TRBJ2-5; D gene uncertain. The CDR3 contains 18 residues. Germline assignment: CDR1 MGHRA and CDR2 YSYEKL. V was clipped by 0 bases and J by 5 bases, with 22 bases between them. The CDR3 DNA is TGCGCCAGCAGCCAAGATGACTCCTCAACAAGAAGGACGGAGACCCAGTACTTC. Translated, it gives CASSQDDSSTRRTETQYF.

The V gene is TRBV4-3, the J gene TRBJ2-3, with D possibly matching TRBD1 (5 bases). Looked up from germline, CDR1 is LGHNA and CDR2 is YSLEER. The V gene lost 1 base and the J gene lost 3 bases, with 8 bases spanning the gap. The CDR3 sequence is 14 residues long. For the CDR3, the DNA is TGCGCCAGCAGCCAAGGCAGGGTGACAGATACGCAGTATTTT. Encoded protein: CASSQGRVTDTQYF.

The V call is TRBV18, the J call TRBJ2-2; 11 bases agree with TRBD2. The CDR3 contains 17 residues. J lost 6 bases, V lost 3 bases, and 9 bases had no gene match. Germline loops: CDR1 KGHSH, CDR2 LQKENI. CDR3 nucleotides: TGTGCCAGCTCACCGCTCCCCGGGACTAGCGGTCCCGGGGAGCTGTTTTTT. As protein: CASSPLPGTSGPGELFF.

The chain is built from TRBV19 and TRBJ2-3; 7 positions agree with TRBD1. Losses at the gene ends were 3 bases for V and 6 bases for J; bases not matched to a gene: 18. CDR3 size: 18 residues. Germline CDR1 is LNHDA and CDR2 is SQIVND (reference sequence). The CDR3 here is CASSITHRQGSPGDTQYF. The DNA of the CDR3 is TGTGCCAGTAGTATCACTCATAGACAGGGTTCGCCCGGTGATACGCAGTATTTT.

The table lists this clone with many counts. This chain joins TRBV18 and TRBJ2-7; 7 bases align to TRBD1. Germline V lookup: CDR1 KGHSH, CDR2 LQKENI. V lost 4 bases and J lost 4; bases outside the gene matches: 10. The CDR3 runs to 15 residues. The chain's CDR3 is CASSQTKGAPYEQYF. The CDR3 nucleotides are TGTGCCAGCTCACAAACTAAGGGGGCGCCTTACGAGCAGTACTTC.

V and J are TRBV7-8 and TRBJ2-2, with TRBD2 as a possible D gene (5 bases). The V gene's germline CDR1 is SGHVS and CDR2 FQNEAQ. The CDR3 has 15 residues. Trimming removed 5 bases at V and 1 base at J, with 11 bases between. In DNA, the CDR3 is TGTGCCAGCAGCGAAAGCGGAAAGAACACCGGGGAGCTGTTTTTT. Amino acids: CASSESGKNTGELFF.

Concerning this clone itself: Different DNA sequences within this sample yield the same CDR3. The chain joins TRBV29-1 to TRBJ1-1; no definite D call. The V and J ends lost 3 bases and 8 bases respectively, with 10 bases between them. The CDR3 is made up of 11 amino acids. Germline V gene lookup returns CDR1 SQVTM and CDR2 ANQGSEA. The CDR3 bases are TGCAGCGTTGACCGAGGCACAGAAGCTTTCTTT. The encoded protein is CSVDRGTEAFF.

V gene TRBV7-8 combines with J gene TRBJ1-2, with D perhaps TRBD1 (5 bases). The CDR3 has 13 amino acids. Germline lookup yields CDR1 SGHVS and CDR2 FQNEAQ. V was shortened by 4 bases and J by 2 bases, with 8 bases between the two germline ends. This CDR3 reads CASSSDSNYGYTF. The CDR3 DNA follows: TGTGCCAGCAGCTCCGACAGCAACTATGGCTACACCTTC.

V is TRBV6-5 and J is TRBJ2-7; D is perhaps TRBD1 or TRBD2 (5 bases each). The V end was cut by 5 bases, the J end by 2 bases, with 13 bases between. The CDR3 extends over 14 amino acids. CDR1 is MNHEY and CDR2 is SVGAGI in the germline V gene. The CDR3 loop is CASSPGAGTYEQYF. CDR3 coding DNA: TGTGCCAGCAGTCCCGGGGCAGGGACCTACGAGCAGTACTTC.

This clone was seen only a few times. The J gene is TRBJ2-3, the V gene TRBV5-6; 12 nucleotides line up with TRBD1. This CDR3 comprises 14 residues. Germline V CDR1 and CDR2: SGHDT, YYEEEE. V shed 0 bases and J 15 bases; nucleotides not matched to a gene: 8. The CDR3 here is CASSLAGRDRGQYF. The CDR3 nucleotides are TGTGCCAGCAGCTTGGCGGGCAGGGACAGGGGGCAATATTTT.

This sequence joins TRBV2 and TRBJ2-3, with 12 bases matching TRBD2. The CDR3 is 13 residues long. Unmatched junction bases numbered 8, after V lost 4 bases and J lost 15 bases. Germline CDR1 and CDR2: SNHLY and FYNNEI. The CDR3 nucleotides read TGTGCCAGCAGTGTCGCTAGCGGGGGGGCGTTATATTTT. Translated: CASSVASGGALYF.

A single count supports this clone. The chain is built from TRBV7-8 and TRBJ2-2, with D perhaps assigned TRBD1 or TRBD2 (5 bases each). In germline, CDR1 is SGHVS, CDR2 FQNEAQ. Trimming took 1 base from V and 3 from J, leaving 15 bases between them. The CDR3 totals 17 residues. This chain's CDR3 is CASSLGRDLDYTGELFF. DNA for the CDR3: TGTGCCAGCAGCTTAGGCCGGGACCTAGACTACACCGGGGAGCTGTTTTTT.

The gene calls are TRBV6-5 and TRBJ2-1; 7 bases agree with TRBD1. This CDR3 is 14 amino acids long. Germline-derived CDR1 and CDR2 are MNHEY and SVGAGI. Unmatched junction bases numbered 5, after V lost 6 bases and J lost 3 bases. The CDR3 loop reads CASSPGTVYNEQFF. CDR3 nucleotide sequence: TGTGCCAGCAGCCCCGGGACAGTCTACAATGAGCAGTTCTTC.

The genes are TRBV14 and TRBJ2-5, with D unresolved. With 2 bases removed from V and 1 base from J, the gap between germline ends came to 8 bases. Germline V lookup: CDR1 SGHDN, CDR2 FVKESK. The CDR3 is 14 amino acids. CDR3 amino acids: CASSQRRPQETQYF. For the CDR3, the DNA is TGTGCCAGCAGCCAAAGGCGGCCCCAAGAGACCCAGTACTTC.

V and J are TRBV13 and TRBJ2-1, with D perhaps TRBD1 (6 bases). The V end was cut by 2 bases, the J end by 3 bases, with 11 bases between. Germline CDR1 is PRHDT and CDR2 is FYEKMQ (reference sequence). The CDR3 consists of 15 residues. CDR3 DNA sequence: TGTGCCAGCAGCTTATTCAGGACAGACTACAATGAGCAGTTCTTC. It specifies CASSLFRTDYNEQFF.

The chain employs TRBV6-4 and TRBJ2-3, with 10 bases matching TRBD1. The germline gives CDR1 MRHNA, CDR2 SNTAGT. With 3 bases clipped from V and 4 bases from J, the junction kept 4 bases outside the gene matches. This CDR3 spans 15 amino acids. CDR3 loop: CASSETGGASDTQYF. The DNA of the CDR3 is TGTGCCAGCAGTGAGACAGGGGGCGCCTCAGATACGCAGTATTTT.

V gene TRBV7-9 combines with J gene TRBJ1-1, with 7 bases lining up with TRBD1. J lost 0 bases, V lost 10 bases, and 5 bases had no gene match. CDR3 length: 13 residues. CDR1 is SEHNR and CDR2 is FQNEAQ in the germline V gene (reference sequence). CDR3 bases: TGTGCCACAGGGGGACAGATGAACACTGAAGCTTTCTTT. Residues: CATGGQMNTEAFF.

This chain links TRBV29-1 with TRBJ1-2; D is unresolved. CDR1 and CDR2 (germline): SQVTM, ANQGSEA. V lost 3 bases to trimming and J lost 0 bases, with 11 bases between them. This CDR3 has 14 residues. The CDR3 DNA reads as TGCAGCGTTGAGCGTCAGCTAGCTAACTATGGCTACACCTTC. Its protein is CSVERQLANYGYTF.

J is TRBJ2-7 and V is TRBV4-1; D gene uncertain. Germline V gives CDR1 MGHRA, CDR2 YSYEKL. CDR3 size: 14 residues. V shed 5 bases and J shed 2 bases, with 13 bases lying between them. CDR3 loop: CASSSRTLTYEQYF. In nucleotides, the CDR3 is TGCGCCAGCAGCTCCCGGACCCTGACCTACGAGCAGTACTTC.

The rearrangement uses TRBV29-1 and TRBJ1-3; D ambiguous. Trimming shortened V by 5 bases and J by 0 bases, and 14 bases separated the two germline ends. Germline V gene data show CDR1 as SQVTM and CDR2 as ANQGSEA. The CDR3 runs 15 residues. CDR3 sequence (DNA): TGCAGCGTTTCCCCGACGGCGAGCTCTGGAAACACCATATATTTT. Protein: CSVSPTASSGNTIYF.

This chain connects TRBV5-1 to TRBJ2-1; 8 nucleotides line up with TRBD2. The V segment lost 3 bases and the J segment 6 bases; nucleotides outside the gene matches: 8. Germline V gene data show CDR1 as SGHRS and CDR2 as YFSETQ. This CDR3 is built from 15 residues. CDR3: CASSSGGALGNEQFF. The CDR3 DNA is TGCGCCAGCAGCTCCGGGGGGGCCCTCGGCAATGAGCAGTTCTTC.

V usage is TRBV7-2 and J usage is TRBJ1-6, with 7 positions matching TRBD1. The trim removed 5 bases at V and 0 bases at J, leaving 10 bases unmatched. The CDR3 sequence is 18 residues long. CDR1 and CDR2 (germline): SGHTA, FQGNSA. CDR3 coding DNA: TGTGCCAGCAGCCCTGACAGGGAGCCAAGCTCCTATAATTCACCCCTCCACTTT. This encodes CASSPDREPSSYNSPLHF.

CDR3 DNA sequence: TGTGCCAGCTCACCAAAAGGGTCTAATGAAAAACTGTTTTTT. This codes for CASSPKGSNEKLFF. This rearrangement joins TRBV18 to TRBJ1-4; the D is unclear. The germline V gene has CDR1 KGHSH and CDR2 LQKENI. The CDR3 covers 14 residues. V lost 2 bases and J lost 3, with 7 bases in between.